These T cell receptor beta chains were read from a single sample in a study of T cell changes during pregnancy in multiple sclerosis. Using immunoSEQ multiplex PCR, the repertoire was profiled, and TCRdb retains in-frame clones only, with some absent. The data contain fewer than 75,000 clones, roughly 90% of them singletons. The sequences come from peripheral blood, collected after pregnancy. The receptors were gathered from a female donor in good health, enrolled as a control in a pregnancy study. CDR3s include the opening cysteine and the closing phenylalanine or tryptophan. Fields, in order: D gene, V gene, CDR3 protein. The D gene is left open where the match is weak.

TRBD2	TRBV25-1	CASSVAGGNNEQFF
TRBD2	TRBV7-2	CASSPGGGFSTDTQYF
NA	TRBV5-8	CASSLLWGPSQEQFF
TRBD1	TRBV9	CASISRRGDRPFF
NA	TRBV18	CASSPAGPNQPQHF
NA	TRBV29-1	CSVGLTAPYEQYF
TRBD1	TRBV7-6	CASSLDRDQPQHF
TRBD2	TRBV19	CASTRIAGGSTGELFF
TRBD1	TRBV28	CASSNHAGTEGNTIYF
TRBD1	TRBV7-9	CASGDRRLYEQYF
TRBD1	TRBV11-3	CASSIRDRLDYGYTF
NA	TRBV7-6	CASSLAAGGGYEQYF
NA	TRBV10-3	CAITYDQGNYGYTF
TRBD2	TRBV19	CASSIVGTSDIHEQYF
TRBD2	TRBV5-4	CASSREGGRSEQYF
TRBD1	TRBV11-3	CASSLRLQGNPGELFF
NA	TRBV5-4	CASSSGRNEQFF
NA	TRBV5-1	CASSLAAGLPDEQYF
NA	TRBV7-2	CASSFGLRAPNYGYTF
NA	TRBV6-5	CASSPRLSTYNEQFF
NA	TRBV19	CASRPDMRYGYTF
NA	TRBV6-5	CASTPPGGQPQHF